These 8 T cell receptor beta chains were sequenced from one sample in a study of blood T cell repertoires in COVID-19. Using immunoSEQ multiplex PCR, the repertoire was profiled, and TCRdb retains in-frame clones only, with some absent. This table has around 260,000 clones, roughly 86% appearing once. Sequenced sample: peripheral blood. The receptor source for this set is a woman aged 45-60 years with acute or convalescent COVID-19.

The genes are TRBV4-2 and TRBJ2-1, with D possibly being TRBD2 (6 bases). The germline V gene has CDR1 LGHNA and CDR2 YNFKEQ. The V end lost 1 base, the J end lost 3 bases, and 10 bases lay between the germline ends. The CDR3 has 15 amino acids. CDR3 in amino acids: CASSQARGNYNEQFF. The CDR3 bases are TGTGCCAGCAGCCAAGCCCGCGGGAACTACAATGAGCAGTTCTTC.

This clone occurred a few times. The chain joins TRBV11-2 to TRBJ1-6; tentatively, D is TRBD1 (6 bases). This CDR3 has 12 amino acids. Germline V CDR1 and CDR2: SGHAT, FQNNGV. The V and J ends lost 7 bases and 10 bases respectively, with 11 bases between them. CDR3 DNA sequence: TGTGCCAGCAATAATCAGGGGTCACCCCTCCACTTT. Translation: CASNNQGSPLHF.

V gene TRBV4-2 combines with J gene TRBJ1-2; 7 positions agree with TRBD1. Germline lookup yields CDR1 LGHNA and CDR2 YNFKEQ. V was pared by 0 bases and J by 7 bases, with 8 bases of the junction left unmatched. The CDR3 consists of 15 residues. The DNA for the CDR3 is TGTGCCAGCAGCCAAGATCAACAGGGGCGGGGTGGCTACACCTTC. This encodes CASSQDQQGRGGYTF.

The rearrangement joins TRBV19 to TRBJ2-3; 7 bases are shared with TRBD2. V lost 0 bases, J lost 4 bases, and 10 bases stayed unmatched. Germline CDR1 LNHDA, CDR2 SQIVND (reference sequence). CDR3 length: 17 residues. This chain's CDR3 is CASSIDLPGGGADTQYF. CDR3 coding DNA: TGTGCCAGTAGTATAGATCTCCCGGGAGGAGGGGCAGATACGCAGTATTTT.

This clone occurred once. The gene calls are TRBV12-3 or TRBV12-4 and TRBJ2-5; possible D gene TRBD2, 7 bases. The CDR3 totals 13 residues. The V end lost 6 bases, the J end lost 4 bases, and 12 bases lay between the germline ends. CDR3 protein: CASRGGARETQYF. CDR3 bases: TGTGCCAGCAGGGGGGGGGCGAGAGAGACCCAGTACTTC.

Here the CDR3 DNA reads TGTGCCAGCAGTGCCCGGGACTTGCGCTCCTACGAGCAGTACTTC. Translated, it gives CASSARDLRSYEQYF. The V gene is TRBV27, the J gene TRBJ2-7; weak D call: TRBD2 (6 bases). The germline V gene encodes CDR1 MNHEY and CDR2 SMNVEV (reference sequence). The CDR3 contains 15 residues. V gave up 5 bases and J gave up 0 bases, with 14 bases separating them.

V and J are TRBV29-1 and TRBJ2-3; 9 nucleotides align to TRBD2. Germline CDR1 SQVTM, CDR2 ANQGSEA. The V gene end was trimmed by 5 bases and the J gene end by 3 bases; junction bases not matched to a gene: 3. The length of the CDR3 is 13 residues. This CDR3 is CSVSGRQTDTQYF. The DNA of the CDR3 is TGCAGCGTTAGCGGGAGGCAGACAGATACGCAGTATTTT.

The chain links TRBV7-2 to TRBJ2-2, with TRBD2 identical over 9 bases. CDR3 length: 16 amino acids. V dropped 3 bases and J dropped 2; count of bases not matched to a gene: 4. Germline CDR1 reads SGHTA; CDR2 reads FQGNSA. CDR3 sequence (DNA): TGTGCCAGCAGCTTTGGCGGGAGGGACAACACCGGGGAGCTGTTTTTT. Protein sequence: CASSFGGRDNTGELFF.